The rows below give T cell receptor beta chains drawn from one sample of a study of CD8 T cells in ankylosing spondylitis. TCRdb analysed the 5' RACE reads with MiXCR anew, one entry per CDR3 protein. The top ten clones hold approximately 18% of a sample with some 700,000 distinct CDR3 sequences, around 17% of them seen once. The sample comprised blood, either unsorted or a sorted T cell fraction (not recorded which). These receptor sequences come from a male donor with ankylosing spondylitis. CDR3s include the opening cysteine and the closing phenylalanine or tryptophan. The order of the fields is D gene, clone size, J gene, V gene, CDR3 protein, CDR3 DNA. The D gene is left open where the match is weak. Only part of the rows carry a size: once, few, many, or a class if the clone is expanded.

d_call: TRBD2
clone_size: few
j_call: TRBJ2-1
v_call: TRBV3-1
cdr3_aa: CASSPSSREGRDEQFF
cdr3_nt: TGTGCCAGCAGCCCCTCCTCGCGGGAGGGCCGCGATGAGCAGTTCTTC

d_call: TRBD1
clone_size: many
j_call: TRBJ1-1
v_call: TRBV12-3/TRBV12-4
cdr3_aa: CASGRQGLGNTEAFF
cdr3_nt: TGTGCCAGCGGACGACAGGGCTTGGGGAACACTGAAGCTTTCTTT

d_call: NA
clone_size: few
j_call: TRBJ2-3
v_call: TRBV5-5
cdr3_aa: CASSLEAGRGADTQYF
cdr3_nt: TGTGCCAGCAGCTTGGAAGCAGGACGAGGGGCAGATACGCAGTATTTT

d_call: TRBD1
clone_size: NA
j_call: TRBJ1-1
v_call: TRBV28
cdr3_aa: CASSLNRAQGARNTEAFF
cdr3_nt: TGTGCCAGCAGCTTAAACCGCGCACAGGGGGCGAGGAACACTGAAGCTTTCTTT

d_call: TRBD2
clone_size: NA
j_call: TRBJ2-7
v_call: TRBV19
cdr3_aa: CASSIKTSGGAEQYF
cdr3_nt: TGTGCCAGTAGTATTAAAACTAGCGGGGGTGCGGAGCAGTACTTC

d_call: NA
clone_size: few
j_call: TRBJ2-5
v_call: TRBV5-8
cdr3_aa: CASSLQGASSQETQYF
cdr3_nt: TGTGCCAGCAGCTTGCAAGGCGCAAGTTCCCAAGAGACCCAGTACTTC

d_call: NA
clone_size: NA
j_call: TRBJ2-3
v_call: TRBV10-3
cdr3_aa: CAISDRVTQYF
cdr3_nt: TGTGCCATCAGTGACAGGGTAACGCAGTATTTT

d_call: TRBD2
clone_size: NA
j_call: TRBJ2-1
v_call: TRBV19
cdr3_aa: CASSPGLAGGPGYNEQFF
cdr3_nt: TGTGCCAGTAGTCCGGGACTAGCGGGAGGACCTGGCTACAATGAGCAGTTCTTC

d_call: NA
clone_size: NA
j_call: TRBJ1-6
v_call: TRBV5-1
cdr3_aa: CASSLAKDYNSPLHF
cdr3_nt: TGCGCCAGCAGCTTGGCCAAGGACTATAATTCACCCCTCCACTTT

d_call: TRBD2
clone_size: NA
j_call: TRBJ2-1
v_call: TRBV7-8
cdr3_aa: CASSSPGLAGGNYNEQFF
cdr3_nt: TGTGCCAGCAGCTCCCCCGGACTAGCGGGAGGGAATTACAATGAGCAGTTCTTC

d_call: NA
clone_size: NA
j_call: TRBJ1-1
v_call: TRBV7-2
cdr3_aa: CASSPAWWQVNTEAFF
cdr3_nt: TGTGCCAGCAGCCCTGCTTGGTGGCAGGTGAACACTGAAGCTTTCTTT

d_call: NA
clone_size: NA
j_call: TRBJ2-1
v_call: TRBV3-1
cdr3_aa: CASSQGLDRYNEQFF
cdr3_nt: TGTGCCAGCAGCCAAGGATTAGACAGGTACAATGAGCAGTTCTTC

d_call: NA
clone_size: many
j_call: TRBJ2-3
v_call: TRBV5-1
cdr3_aa: CASGNSGDTQYF
cdr3_nt: TGCGCCAGCGGGAACTCGGGGGATACGCAGTATTTT

d_call: NA
clone_size: many
j_call: TRBJ2-4
v_call: TRBV29-1
cdr3_aa: CSVRTTGAKNIQYF
cdr3_nt: TGCAGCGTAAGGACAACTGGGGCCAAAAACATTCAGTACTTC

d_call: NA
clone_size: few
j_call: TRBJ1-5
v_call: TRBV28
cdr3_aa: CASSSIGNQPQHF
cdr3_nt: TGTGCCAGCAGTTCGATAGGCAATCAGCCCCAGCATTTT

d_call: NA
clone_size: few
j_call: TRBJ2-4
v_call: TRBV5-1
cdr3_aa: CASRNSQNIQYF
cdr3_nt: TGCGCCAGCAGGAATTCCCAAAACATTCAGTACTTC

d_call: NA
clone_size: once
j_call: TRBJ2-3
v_call: TRBV7-3
cdr3_aa: CASSFWNLDTQYF
cdr3_nt: TGTGCCAGCAGCTTTTGGAATTTAGATACGCAGTATTTT

d_call: NA
clone_size: few
j_call: TRBJ2-1
v_call: TRBV7-2
cdr3_aa: CASSLALGGGQEQFF
cdr3_nt: TGTGCCAGCAGCTTAGCCCTAGGCGGGGGCCAGGAGCAGTTCTTC

d_call: NA
clone_size: NA
j_call: TRBJ1-5
v_call: TRBV20-1
cdr3_aa: CSAREGAVGNQPQHF
cdr3_nt: TGCAGTGCTAGAGAGGGGGCTGTCGGCAATCAGCCCCAGCATTTT

d_call: NA
clone_size: NA
j_call: TRBJ1-2
v_call: TRBV11-2
cdr3_aa: CASSLGFTGYGYTF
cdr3_nt: TGTGCCAGCAGCTTAGGATTTACGGGCTATGGCTACACCTTC

d_call: NA
clone_size: few
j_call: TRBJ2-3
v_call: TRBV6-1
cdr3_aa: CASSSGQPADTQYF
cdr3_nt: TGTGCCAGCAGTAGCGGGCAGCCTGCGGATACGCAGTATTTT

d_call: NA
clone_size: NA
j_call: TRBJ1-1
v_call: TRBV3-1
cdr3_aa: CASSQTAAEAFF
cdr3_nt: TGTGCCAGCAGCCAGACAGCGGCTGAAGCTTTCTTT

d_call: TRBD2
clone_size: NA
j_call: TRBJ2-7
v_call: TRBV20-1
cdr3_aa: CSARGLAGGTYEQYF
cdr3_nt: TGCAGTGCTAGGGGTCTAGCGGGAGGGACCTACGAGCAGTACTTC

d_call: TRBD2
clone_size: NA
j_call: TRBJ2-2
v_call: TRBV7-3
cdr3_aa: CASSTLAGPNTGELFF
cdr3_nt: TGTGCCAGCAGCACCCTAGCGGGACCTAACACCGGGGAGCTGTTTTTT

d_call: NA
clone_size: NA
j_call: TRBJ2-3
v_call: TRBV5-1
cdr3_aa: CASSFTASTDTQYF
cdr3_nt: TGCGCCAGCAGCTTTACAGCTAGCACAGATACGCAGTATTTT

d_call: TRBD1
clone_size: many
j_call: TRBJ1-4
v_call: TRBV29-1
cdr3_aa: CSVTNRGLGEKLFF
cdr3_nt: TGCAGCGTTACCAACAGGGGCCTAGGTGAAAAACTGTTTTTT

d_call: TRBD2
clone_size: few
j_call: TRBJ2-7
v_call: TRBV7-9
cdr3_aa: CASSAPRRGTYEQYF
cdr3_nt: TGTGCCAGCAGCGCACCGCGGCGGGGGACCTACGAGCAGTACTTC

d_call: NA
clone_size: NA
j_call: TRBJ2-1
v_call: TRBV16
cdr3_aa: CASSPGYGEQFF
cdr3_nt: TGTGCCAGCAGCCCCGGGTACGGGGAGCAGTTCTTC

d_call: TRBD1
clone_size: NA
j_call: TRBJ1-1
v_call: TRBV29-1
cdr3_aa: CSVEEGGGTEAFF
cdr3_nt: TGCAGCGTCGAGGAAGGGGGCGGCACTGAAGCTTTCTTT

d_call: NA
clone_size: NA
j_call: TRBJ1-5
v_call: TRBV29-1
cdr3_aa: CSVGSSNQPQHF
cdr3_nt: TGCAGCGTTGGGTCCAGCAATCAGCCCCAGCATTTT

d_call: NA
clone_size: NA
j_call: TRBJ2-1
v_call: TRBV20-1
cdr3_aa: CSASPSRGRVQKGYNEQFF
cdr3_nt: TGCAGTGCTAGCCCCTCACGTGGAAGGGTTCAGAAGGGCTACAATGAGCAGTTCTTC

d_call: NA
clone_size: NA
j_call: TRBJ1-2
v_call: TRBV7-2
cdr3_aa: CASSIGTVANYGYTF
cdr3_nt: TGTGCCAGCAGCATCGGGACGGTCGCTAACTATGGCTACACCTTC

d_call: NA
clone_size: NA
j_call: TRBJ1-2
v_call: TRBV6-1
cdr3_aa: CASSEEAAGNYGYTF
cdr3_nt: TGTGCCAGCAGTGAAGAGGCGGCAGGAAACTATGGCTACACCTTC

d_call: NA
clone_size: NA
j_call: TRBJ1-5
v_call: TRBV4-3
cdr3_aa: CASSQDWTVLQPQHF
cdr3_nt: TGCGCCAGCAGCCAAGATTGGACAGTACTTCAGCCCCAGCATTTT

d_call: NA
clone_size: NA
j_call: TRBJ2-7
v_call: TRBV5-1
cdr3_aa: CASSLSTPGLSTYEQYF
cdr3_nt: TGCGCCAGCAGCCTTTCAACACCGGGACTGAGCACCTACGAGCAGTACTTC

d_call: NA
clone_size: many
j_call: TRBJ2-3
v_call: TRBV20-1
cdr3_aa: CSARGASSTDTQYF
cdr3_nt: TGCAGTGCTAGGGGGGCGTCTAGCACAGATACGCAGTATTTT

d_call: NA
clone_size: few
j_call: TRBJ1-6
v_call: TRBV20-1
cdr3_aa: CSARVAGNSPLHF
cdr3_nt: TGCAGTGCTAGAGTCGCCGGGAATTCACCCCTCCACTTT

d_call: TRBD2
clone_size: few
j_call: TRBJ2-3
v_call: TRBV10-3
cdr3_aa: CAISEPALAGVTDTQYF
cdr3_nt: TGTGCCATCAGTGAGCCCGCCCTAGCGGGAGTCACAGATACGCAGTATTTT

d_call: TRBD2
clone_size: few
j_call: TRBJ2-7
v_call: TRBV12-3/TRBV12-4
cdr3_aa: CASINSGVPYEQYF
cdr3_nt: TGTGCCAGCATTAATAGCGGGGTTCCCTACGAGCAGTACTTC

d_call: NA
clone_size: NA
j_call: TRBJ2-7
v_call: TRBV5-1
cdr3_aa: CASSPGRWNYEQYF
cdr3_nt: TGCGCCAGCAGTCCGGGACGATGGAACTACGAGCAGTACTTC

d_call: TRBD1
clone_size: NA
j_call: TRBJ1-1
v_call: TRBV6-1
cdr3_aa: CASRRILTGLNTEAFF
cdr3_nt: TGTGCCAGCAGAAGAATACTGACAGGGCTGAACACTGAAGCTTTCTTT

d_call: TRBD2
clone_size: NA
j_call: TRBJ2-1
v_call: TRBV7-2
cdr3_aa: CASSPRVSGIYNEQFF
cdr3_nt: TGTGCCAGCAGCCCCAGGGTTAGCGGGATATACAATGAGCAGTTCTTC

d_call: TRBD2
clone_size: NA
j_call: TRBJ2-1
v_call: TRBV19
cdr3_aa: CASSIPGLAGYNEQFF
cdr3_nt: TGTGCCAGTAGTATCCCGGGACTAGCGGGCTACAATGAGCAGTTCTTC

d_call: TRBD2
clone_size: once
j_call: TRBJ2-3
v_call: TRBV20-1
cdr3_aa: CSARDAKRGGPEADTQYF
cdr3_nt: TGCAGTGCAAGGGACGCTAAGCGGGGGGGCCCGGAGGCAGATACGCAGTATTTT

d_call: NA
clone_size: NA
j_call: TRBJ2-5
v_call: TRBV11-3
cdr3_aa: CASSSLGTPKETQYF
cdr3_nt: TGTGCCAGCAGCTCCTTAGGGACACCTAAAGAGACCCAGTACTTC

d_call: TRBD1
clone_size: once
j_call: TRBJ1-1
v_call: TRBV14
cdr3_aa: CASSRIRGGEAFF
cdr3_nt: TGTGCCAGCAGCCGTATCAGGGGGGGCGAAGCTTTCTTT

d_call: NA
clone_size: NA
j_call: TRBJ1-1
v_call: TRBV12-3/TRBV12-4
cdr3_aa: CASSLTTVNTEAFF
cdr3_nt: TGTGCCAGCAGTCTCACAACAGTGAACACTGAAGCTTTCTTT

d_call: NA
clone_size: NA
j_call: TRBJ2-5
v_call: TRBV7-9
cdr3_aa: CASSLGSTETQYF
cdr3_nt: TGTGCCAGCAGCTTGGGCAGTACAGAGACCCAGTACTTC

d_call: NA
clone_size: NA
j_call: TRBJ2-1
v_call: TRBV27
cdr3_aa: CASTLLDGYNEQFF
cdr3_nt: TGTGCCAGCACTCTACTAGACGGATACAATGAGCAGTTCTTC

d_call: NA
clone_size: few
j_call: TRBJ2-2
v_call: TRBV12-3/TRBV12-4
cdr3_aa: CASSWGGPWELFF
cdr3_nt: TGTGCCAGCAGTTGGGGCGGCCCCTGGGAGCTGTTTTTT

d_call: TRBD1
clone_size: few
j_call: TRBJ1-1
v_call: TRBV12-3/TRBV12-4
cdr3_aa: CASSLAGQGRGNTEAFF
cdr3_nt: TGTGCCAGCAGTTTAGCGGGACAGGGACGGGGGAACACTGAAGCTTTCTTT

d_call: TRBD2
clone_size: few
j_call: TRBJ2-7
v_call: TRBV7-7
cdr3_aa: CASSLTLAAEQYF
cdr3_nt: TGTGCTAGCAGCTTAACTCTAGCGGCCGAGCAGTACTTC

d_call: TRBD2
clone_size: few
j_call: TRBJ2-2
v_call: TRBV20-1
cdr3_aa: CSASGGLGANTGELFF
cdr3_nt: TGCAGTGCTAGTGGGGGACTAGGGGCGAACACCGGGGAGCTGTTTTTT